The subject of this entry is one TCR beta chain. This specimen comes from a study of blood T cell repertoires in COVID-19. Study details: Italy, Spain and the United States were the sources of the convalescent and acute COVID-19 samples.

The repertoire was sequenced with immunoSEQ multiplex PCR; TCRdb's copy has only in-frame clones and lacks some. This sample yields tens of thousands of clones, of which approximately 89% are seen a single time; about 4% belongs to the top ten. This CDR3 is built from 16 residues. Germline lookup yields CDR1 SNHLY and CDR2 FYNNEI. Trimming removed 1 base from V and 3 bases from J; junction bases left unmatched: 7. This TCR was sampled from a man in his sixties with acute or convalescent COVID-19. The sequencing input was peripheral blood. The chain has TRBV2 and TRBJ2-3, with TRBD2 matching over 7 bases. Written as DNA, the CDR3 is TGTGCCAGCAGTGAAGATCATGGAGCGGGGACAGATACGCAGTATTTT. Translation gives CASSEDHGAGTDTQYF.